The clone carrying this T cell receptor (beta chain) occurred once. Its antigen is undetermined. The data originate from a study of neoadjuvant nivolumab and ipilimumab in lung cancer. At the level of the study: The combination arm added day-1 ipilimumab 1 mg/kg to nivolumab 3 mg/kg on days 1, 15, 29.

Study-level findings and limits: Compared with tumor-adjacent uninvolved lung, resected tumors showed greater richness and clonality. Pretherapy blood TCR richness correlated positively with resected tumor richness.

CDR3 length: 16 residues. Germline V lookup: CDR1 KGHSH, CDR2 LQKENI. With V trimmed by 5 bases and J by 7 bases, 9 bases remained unmatched. Assay used: immunoSEQ multiplex PCR; TCRdb lists only in-frame clones, some missing. The table records approximately 31,000 clones, just over 90% of them present only once. Sequencing used peripheral blood, obtained after neoadjuvant nivolumab, alone or with ipilimumab, at or shortly before surgery. V usage is TRBV18 and J usage is TRBJ2-7; 15 bases map to TRBD2. This clonotype was obtained from an adult with non-small cell lung cancer. The CDR3 region has the DNA TGTGCCAGCTCAACCCGGACTAGCGGGGGGGCGAGTGAGCAGTACTTC. Translated: CASSTRTSGGASEQYF.